This TCR beta chain was identified in a study of blood T cell repertoires in COVID-19. Overall study context: COVID-19 samples from acute and convalescent phases originated in the United States, Italy and Spain. The cDNA or gDNA used as material had been derived from T cells, B-cell-depleted T cells, or PBMCs.

The authors' processing: Reference gene primer amplification gave estimated nucleated cell counts. Assay used: immunoSEQ multiplex PCR; TCRdb lists only in-frame clones, some missing. The V and J calls and clone size come from that table; D and trimming were worked out from the DNA. The repertoire includes under 400,000 clones, about 86% of them detected once, and around 4.4% sits in the top ten. Participants were placed into cohorts based on the clinical history they reported. Germline lookup yields CDR1 MNHEY and CDR2 SVGAGI. V was pared by 10 bases and J by 1 base, with 15 bases between. The CDR3 sequence is 14 residues long.

The receptor was derived from a woman in her forties with acute COVID-19. The sequenced sample was PBMCs or T cells enriched from blood (not recorded which). The chain couples TRBV6-5 to TRBJ2-3, with a weak D call TRBD2 (7 bases). The CDR3 DNA is TGTGCCATAGAGGGGGGGGGCCGCACAGATACGCAGTATTTT. Protein product: CAIEGGGRTDTQYF.